A single sample gave rise to the 8 T cell receptor beta chains below, sequenced in a study of blood T cell repertoires in COVID-19. The method was immunoSEQ multiplex PCR; TCRdb's version includes in-frame clones alone and lacks a portion of them. Among about 250,000 clones listed, roughly 89% were seen once. Sequencing input: peripheral blood. These receptors came from a woman aged 60-75 years with COVID-19, enrolled during active disease.

V gene TRBV19 combines with J gene TRBJ2-7; tentative D call: TRBD1 (7 bases). Trimming took 8 bases from V and 3 from J, leaving 17 bases between them. The CDR3 runs to 14 residues. Germline CDR1 and CDR2: LNHDA and SQIVND (reference sequence). The DNA for the CDR3 is TGTGCCAGTTCCTCGCAGGGGGGACACTACGAGCAGTACTTC. Its translation is CASSSQGGHYEQYF.

The V call is TRBV30, the J call TRBJ2-2, with D possibly matching TRBD1 (6 bases). Germline CDR1 is GTSNPN and CDR2 is SVGIG (reference sequence). The CDR3 has 13 amino acids. Trimming took off 0 bases at V and 7 bases at J, with 9 bases between the two ends. The CDR3, as DNA: TGTGCCTGGAGTGTGCAGGGGTTCGGGGAGCTGTTTTTT. It translates to CAWSVQGFGELFF.

The chain has TRBV6-5 and TRBJ1-2, with TRBD1 identical over 9 bases. Germline lookup yields CDR1 MNHEY and CDR2 SVGAGI. This CDR3 contains 12 residues. The ends lost 5 bases at V and 8 bases at J; junction bases unmatched: 3. CDR3 protein: CASSRTGAGYTF. The CDR3 coding sequence is TGTGCCAGCAGTCGGACAGGGGCAGGCTACACCTTC.

This clone was seen a handful of times. The chain employs TRBV4-3 and TRBJ2-2, with a possible D match to TRBD2 (7 bases). Germline CDR1 LGHNA, CDR2 YSLEER. The CDR3 runs 15 residues. Trimming took 6 bases from V and 5 from J, leaving 16 bases between them. This chain's CDR3 is CASSRAGADTGELFF. In DNA, the CDR3 is TGCGCCAGCAGTAGGGCGGGGGCGGATACCGGGGAGCTGTTTTTT.

The rearrangement uses TRBV7-9 and TRBJ2-5, with 7 bases lining up with TRBD1. The CDR3 length is 19 residues. V lost 1 base and J lost 5; bases outside the gene matches: 19. The germline V gene has CDR1 SEHNR and CDR2 FQNEAQ (reference sequence). The DNA for the CDR3 is TGTGCCAGCAGCTTAGGGTTGTTGTGGGGCGACAGGGTCTTTGAGACCCAGTACTTC. This codes for CASSLGLLWGDRVFETQYF. Full variable domain (rest looked up from reference TRBV7-9 and TRBJ2-5): DTGVSQNPRHKITKRGQNVTFRCDPISEHNRLYWYRQTLGQGPEFLTYFQNEAQLEKSRLLSDRFSAERPKGSFSTLEIQRTEQGDSAMYLCASSLGLLWGDRVFETQYFGPGTRLLVL.

In DNA, the CDR3 is TGTGCCAGCAGTGCCTCTGAACAGGGGTGGGGAAACACCATATATTTT. Translating it yields CASSASEQGWGNTIYF. The chain links TRBV6-4 to TRBJ1-3; 7 bases are a match to TRBD1. This CDR3 has 16 residues. V shed 4 bases and J 4 bases; nucleotides not matched to a gene: 10. The germline V gene has CDR1 MRHNA and CDR2 SNTAGT.

This chain connects TRBV6-1 to TRBJ1-2, with D uncertain. Germline V gene sequence: CDR1 MNHNS, CDR2 SASEGT. The ends were cut back, 2 bases at V and 4 bases at J, with 11 bases in the middle. The CDR3 spans 14 residues. The CDR3 DNA is TGTGCCAGCAGTGAAAACCCGGGTCCCTATGGCTACACCTTC. Translating gives CASSENPGPYGYTF.

The gene calls are TRBV27 and TRBJ2-7, with 11 bases matching TRBD1. The CDR3 runs 20 residues. Per germline, CDR1 MNHEY and CDR2 SMNVEV (reference sequence). J was trimmed by 3 bases and V by 5 bases; bases with no gene match: 21. The CDR3 DNA follows: TGTGCCAGCAGTCGACAACGGACAGGGGGCCGCCATCAGAGTCTCTACGAGCAGTACTTC. This sequence encodes CASSRQRTGGRHQSLYEQYF.